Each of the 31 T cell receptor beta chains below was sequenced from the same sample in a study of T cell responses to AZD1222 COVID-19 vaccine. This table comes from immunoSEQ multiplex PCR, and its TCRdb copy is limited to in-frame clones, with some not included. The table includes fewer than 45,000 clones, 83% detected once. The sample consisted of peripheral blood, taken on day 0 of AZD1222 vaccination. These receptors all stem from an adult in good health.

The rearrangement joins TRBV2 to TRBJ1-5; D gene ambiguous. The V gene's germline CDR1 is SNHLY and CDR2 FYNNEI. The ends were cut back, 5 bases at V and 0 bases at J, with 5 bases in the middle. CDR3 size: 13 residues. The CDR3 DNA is TGTGCCAGCAGTATCCATAGCAATCAGCCCCAGCATTTT. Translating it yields CASSIHSNQPQHF.

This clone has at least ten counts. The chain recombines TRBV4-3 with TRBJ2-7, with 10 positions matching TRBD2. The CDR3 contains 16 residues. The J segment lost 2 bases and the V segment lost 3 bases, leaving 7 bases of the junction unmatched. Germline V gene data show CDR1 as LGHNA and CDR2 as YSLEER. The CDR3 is CASSQSPSGGTYEQYF. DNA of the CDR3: TGCGCCAGCAGCCAGTCCCCTAGCGGGGGAACCTACGAGCAGTACTTC.

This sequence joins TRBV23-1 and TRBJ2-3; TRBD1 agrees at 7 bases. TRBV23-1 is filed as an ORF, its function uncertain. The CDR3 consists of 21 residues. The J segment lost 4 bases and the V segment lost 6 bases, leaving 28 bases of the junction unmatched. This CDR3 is CASRFNRGNRGIRRIADTQYF. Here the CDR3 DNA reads TGCGCCAGCAGGTTCAATAGGGGGAACAGGGGAATACGAAGGATAGCAGATACGCAGTATTTT.

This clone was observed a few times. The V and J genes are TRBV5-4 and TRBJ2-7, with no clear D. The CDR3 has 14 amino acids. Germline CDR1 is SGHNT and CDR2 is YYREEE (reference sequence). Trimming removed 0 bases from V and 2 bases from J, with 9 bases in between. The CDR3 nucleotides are TGTGCCAGCAGCTTGGCCAGCGATACCTACGAGCAGTACTTC. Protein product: CASSLASDTYEQYF.

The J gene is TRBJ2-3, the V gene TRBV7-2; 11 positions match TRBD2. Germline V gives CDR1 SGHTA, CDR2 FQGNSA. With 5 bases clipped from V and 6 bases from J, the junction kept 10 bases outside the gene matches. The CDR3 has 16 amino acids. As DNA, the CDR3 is TGTGCCAGCAGCCTTAGCGGGGGGGCCCCCACTGATACGCAGTATTTT. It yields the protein CASSLSGGAPTDTQYF. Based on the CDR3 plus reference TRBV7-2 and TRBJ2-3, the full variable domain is GAGVSQSPSNKVTEKGKDVELRCDPISGHTALYWYRQSLGQGLEFLIYFQGNSAPDKSGLPSDRFSAERTGGSVSTLTIQRTQQEDSAVYLCASSLSGGAPTDTQYFGPGTRLTVL.

The CDR3 sequence: CASSGTGRYGYTF. For the CDR3, the DNA is TGTGCCAGCAGCGGGACAGGGAGGTATGGCTACACCTTC. The chain joins TRBV2 to TRBJ1-2, with 9 nucleotides matching TRBD1. This CDR3 has 13 amino acids. Losses at the gene ends were 6 bases for V and 5 bases for J; bases not matched to a gene: 4. The germline CDR1 and CDR2 sequences are SNHLY and FYNNEI.

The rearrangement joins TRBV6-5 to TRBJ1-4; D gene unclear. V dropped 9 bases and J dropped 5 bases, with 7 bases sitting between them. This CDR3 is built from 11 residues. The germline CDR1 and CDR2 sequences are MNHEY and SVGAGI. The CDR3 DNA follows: TGTGCCAGGGGCCTGAATGAAAAACTGTTTTTT. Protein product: CARGLNEKLFF.

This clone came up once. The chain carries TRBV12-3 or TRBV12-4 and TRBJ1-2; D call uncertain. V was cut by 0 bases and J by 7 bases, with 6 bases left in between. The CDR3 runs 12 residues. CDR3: CASSLALSGYTF. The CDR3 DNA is TGTGCCAGCAGTTTAGCGCTGTCTGGCTACACCTTC.

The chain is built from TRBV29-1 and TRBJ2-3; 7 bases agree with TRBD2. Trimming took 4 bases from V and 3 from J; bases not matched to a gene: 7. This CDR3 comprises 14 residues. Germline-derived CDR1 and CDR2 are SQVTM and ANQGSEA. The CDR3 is CSVATGGWTDTQYF. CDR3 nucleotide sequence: TGCAGCGTTGCGACCGGGGGGTGGACAGATACGCAGTATTTT.

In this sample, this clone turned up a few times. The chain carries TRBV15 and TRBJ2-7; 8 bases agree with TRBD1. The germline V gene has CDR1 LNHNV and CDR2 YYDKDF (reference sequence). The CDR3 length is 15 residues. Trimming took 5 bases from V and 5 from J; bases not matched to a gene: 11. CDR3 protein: CATSGGGQGGHEQYF. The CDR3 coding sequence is TGTGCCACCAGCGGGGGAGGACAGGGTGGACACGAGCAGTACTTC.

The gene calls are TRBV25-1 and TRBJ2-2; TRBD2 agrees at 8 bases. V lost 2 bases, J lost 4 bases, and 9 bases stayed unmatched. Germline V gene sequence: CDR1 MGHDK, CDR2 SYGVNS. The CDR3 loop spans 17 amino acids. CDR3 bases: TGTGCCAGCAGTGAACCATACAGCGGGAGAGGCACCGGGGAGCTGTTTTTT. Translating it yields CASSEPYSGRGTGELFF.

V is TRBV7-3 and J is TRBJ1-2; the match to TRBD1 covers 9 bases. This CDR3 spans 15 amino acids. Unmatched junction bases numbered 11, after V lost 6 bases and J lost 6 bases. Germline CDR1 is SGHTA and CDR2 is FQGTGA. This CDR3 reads CASRLTGTGLDGYTF. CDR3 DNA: TGTGCCAGCAGGCTTACCGGGACAGGGCTGGATGGCTACACCTTC.

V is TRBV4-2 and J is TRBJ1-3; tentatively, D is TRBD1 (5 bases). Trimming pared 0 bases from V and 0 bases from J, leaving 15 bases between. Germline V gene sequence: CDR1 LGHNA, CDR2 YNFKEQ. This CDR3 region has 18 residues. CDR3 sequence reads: CASSQESRRGFSGNTIYF. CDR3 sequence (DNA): TGTGCCAGCAGCCAAGAATCGAGGCGGGGCTTCTCTGGAAACACCATATATTTT.

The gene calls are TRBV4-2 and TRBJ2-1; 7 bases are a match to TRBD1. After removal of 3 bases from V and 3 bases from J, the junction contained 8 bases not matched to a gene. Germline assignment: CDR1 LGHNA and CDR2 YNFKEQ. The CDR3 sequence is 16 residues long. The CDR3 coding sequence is TGTGCCAGCAGCCAGACCCAAGGGACAGTCTACAATGAGCAGTTCTTC. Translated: CASSQTQGTVYNEQFF.

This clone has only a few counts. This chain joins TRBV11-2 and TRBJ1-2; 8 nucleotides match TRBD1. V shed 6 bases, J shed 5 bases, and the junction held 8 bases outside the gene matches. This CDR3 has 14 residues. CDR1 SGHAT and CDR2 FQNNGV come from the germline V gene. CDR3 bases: TGTGCCAGCAGTTTAATACAGGGGGAGTATGGCTACACCTTC. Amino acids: CASSLIQGEYGYTF.

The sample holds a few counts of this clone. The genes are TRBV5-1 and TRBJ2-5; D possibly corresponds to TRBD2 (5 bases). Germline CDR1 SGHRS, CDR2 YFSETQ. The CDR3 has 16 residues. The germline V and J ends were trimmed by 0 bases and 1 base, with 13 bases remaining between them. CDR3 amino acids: CASSLGSADPQETQYF. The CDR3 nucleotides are TGCGCCAGCAGCTTGGGGTCAGCGGACCCCCAAGAGACCCAGTACTTC. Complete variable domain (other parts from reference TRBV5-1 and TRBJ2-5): KAGVTQTPRYLIKTRGQQVTLSCSPISGHRSVSWYQQTPGQGLQFLFEYFSETQRNKGNFPGRFSGRQFSNSRSEMNVSTLELGDSALYLCASSLGSADPQETQYFGPGTRLLVL.

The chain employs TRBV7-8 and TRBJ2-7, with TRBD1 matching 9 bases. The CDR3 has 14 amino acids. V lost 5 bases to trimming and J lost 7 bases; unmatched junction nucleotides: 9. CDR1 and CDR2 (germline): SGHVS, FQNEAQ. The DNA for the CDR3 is TGTGCCAGCAGCAAGGGACAGGGTAAAGAAGAGCAGTACTTC. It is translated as CASSKGQGKEEQYF.

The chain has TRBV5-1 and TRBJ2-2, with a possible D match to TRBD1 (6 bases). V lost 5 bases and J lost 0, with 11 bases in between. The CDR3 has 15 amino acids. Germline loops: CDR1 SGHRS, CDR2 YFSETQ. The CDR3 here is CASSHGQSNTGELFF. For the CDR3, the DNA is TGCGCCAGCAGTCACGGACAGTCGAACACCGGGGAGCTGTTTTTT.

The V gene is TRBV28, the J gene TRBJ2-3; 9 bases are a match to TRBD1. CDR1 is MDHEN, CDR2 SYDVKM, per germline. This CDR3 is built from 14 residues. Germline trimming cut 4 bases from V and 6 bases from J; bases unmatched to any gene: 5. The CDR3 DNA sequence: TGTGCCAGCAGTTCCGACAGGGGGTCGGATACGCAGTATTTT. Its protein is CASSSDRGSDTQYF.

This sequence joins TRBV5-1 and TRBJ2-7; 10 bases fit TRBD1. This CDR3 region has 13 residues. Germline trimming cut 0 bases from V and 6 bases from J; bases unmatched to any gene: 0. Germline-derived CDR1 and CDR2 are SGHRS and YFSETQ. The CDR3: CASSLGDRGEQYF. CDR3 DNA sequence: TGCGCCAGCAGCTTGGGGGACAGGGGCGAGCAGTACTTC. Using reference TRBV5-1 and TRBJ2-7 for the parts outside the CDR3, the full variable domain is KAGVTQTPRYLIKTRGQQVTLSCSPISGHRSVSWYQQTPGQGLQFLFEYFSETQRNKGNFPGRFSGRQFSNSRSEMNVSTLELGDSALYLCASSLGDRGEQYFGPGTRLTVT.

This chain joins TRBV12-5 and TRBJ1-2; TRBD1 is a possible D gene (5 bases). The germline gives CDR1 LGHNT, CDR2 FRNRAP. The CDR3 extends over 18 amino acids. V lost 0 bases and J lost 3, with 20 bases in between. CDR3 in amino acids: CASGLVHRWQGQDYGYTF. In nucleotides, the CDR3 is TGTGCTAGTGGTTTGGTACACAGGTGGCAGGGTCAGGACTATGGCTACACCTTC.

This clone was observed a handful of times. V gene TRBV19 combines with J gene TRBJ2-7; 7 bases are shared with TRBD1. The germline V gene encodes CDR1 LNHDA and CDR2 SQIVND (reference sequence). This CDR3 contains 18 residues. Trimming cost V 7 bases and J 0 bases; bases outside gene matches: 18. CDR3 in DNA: TGTGCCAGTACCAGACCACCCTCGGACAGGACGACCTCCTACGAGCAGTACTTC. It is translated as CASTRPPSDRTTSYEQYF.

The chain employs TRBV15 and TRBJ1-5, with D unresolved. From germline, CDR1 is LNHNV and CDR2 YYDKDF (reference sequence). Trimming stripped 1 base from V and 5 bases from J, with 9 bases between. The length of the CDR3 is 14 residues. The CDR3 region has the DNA TGTGCCACCAGCAGAGGGGATGAAGATCAGCCCCAGCATTTT. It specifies CATSRGDEDQPQHF.

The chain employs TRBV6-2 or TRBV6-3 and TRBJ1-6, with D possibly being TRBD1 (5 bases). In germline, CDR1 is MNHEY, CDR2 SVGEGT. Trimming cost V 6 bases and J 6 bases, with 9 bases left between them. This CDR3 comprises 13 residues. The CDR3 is CASSLDSNSPLHF. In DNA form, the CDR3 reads TGTGCCAGCAGCCTAGACAGTAATTCACCCCTCCACTTT.

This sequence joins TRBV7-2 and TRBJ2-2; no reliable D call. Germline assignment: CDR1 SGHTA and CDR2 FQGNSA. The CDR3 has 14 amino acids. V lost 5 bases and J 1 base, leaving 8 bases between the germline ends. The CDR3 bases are TGTGCCAGCAGCCCCCACTTGAACACCGGGGAGCTGTTTTTT. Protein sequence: CASSPHLNTGELFF.

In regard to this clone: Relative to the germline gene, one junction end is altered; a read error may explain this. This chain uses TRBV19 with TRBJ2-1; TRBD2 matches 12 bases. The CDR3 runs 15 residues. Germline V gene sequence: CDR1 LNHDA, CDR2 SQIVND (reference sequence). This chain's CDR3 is CASSIASGGANEQFF. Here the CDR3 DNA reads TGTGCCAGCAGTATAGCTAGCGGGGGGGCCAATGAGCAGTTCTTC.

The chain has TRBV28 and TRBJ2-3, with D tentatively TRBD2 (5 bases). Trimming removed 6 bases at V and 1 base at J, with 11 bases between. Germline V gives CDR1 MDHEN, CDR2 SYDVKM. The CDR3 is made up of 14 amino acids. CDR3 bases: TGTGCCAGCAGCCGCGGGCCCCGCACAGATACGCAGTATTTT. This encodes CASSRGPRTDTQYF.

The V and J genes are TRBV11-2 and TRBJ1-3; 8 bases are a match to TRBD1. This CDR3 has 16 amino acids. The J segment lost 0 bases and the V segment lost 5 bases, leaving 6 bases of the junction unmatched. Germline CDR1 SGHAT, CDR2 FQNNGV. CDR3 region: CASSRGQGDSGNTIYF. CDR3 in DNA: TGTGCCAGCAGCCGTGGACAGGGCGACTCTGGAAACACCATATATTTT.

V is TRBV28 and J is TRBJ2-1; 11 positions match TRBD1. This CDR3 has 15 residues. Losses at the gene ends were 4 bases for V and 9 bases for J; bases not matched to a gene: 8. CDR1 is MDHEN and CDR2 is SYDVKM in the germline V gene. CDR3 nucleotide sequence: TGTGCCAGCAGTTCCGGACAGGGGGCGCGGGGTGAGCAGTTCTTC. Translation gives CASSSGQGARGEQFF.

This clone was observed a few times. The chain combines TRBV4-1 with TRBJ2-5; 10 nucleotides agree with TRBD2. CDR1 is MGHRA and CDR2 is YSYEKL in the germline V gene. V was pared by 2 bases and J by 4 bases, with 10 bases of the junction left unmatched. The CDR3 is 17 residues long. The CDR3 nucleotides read TGCGCCAGCAGCCAAACCCCACTAGCGGGGAAGGCAGAGACCCAGTACTTC. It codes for CASSQTPLAGKAETQYF.

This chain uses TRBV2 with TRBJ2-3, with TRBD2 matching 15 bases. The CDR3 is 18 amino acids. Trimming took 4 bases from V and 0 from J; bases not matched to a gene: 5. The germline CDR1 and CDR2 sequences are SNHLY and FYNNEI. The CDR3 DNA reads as TGTGCCAGCAGTGGGATTGGGACTAGCGGGGGGAGCACAGATACGCAGTATTTT. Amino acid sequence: CASSGIGTSGGSTDTQYF.